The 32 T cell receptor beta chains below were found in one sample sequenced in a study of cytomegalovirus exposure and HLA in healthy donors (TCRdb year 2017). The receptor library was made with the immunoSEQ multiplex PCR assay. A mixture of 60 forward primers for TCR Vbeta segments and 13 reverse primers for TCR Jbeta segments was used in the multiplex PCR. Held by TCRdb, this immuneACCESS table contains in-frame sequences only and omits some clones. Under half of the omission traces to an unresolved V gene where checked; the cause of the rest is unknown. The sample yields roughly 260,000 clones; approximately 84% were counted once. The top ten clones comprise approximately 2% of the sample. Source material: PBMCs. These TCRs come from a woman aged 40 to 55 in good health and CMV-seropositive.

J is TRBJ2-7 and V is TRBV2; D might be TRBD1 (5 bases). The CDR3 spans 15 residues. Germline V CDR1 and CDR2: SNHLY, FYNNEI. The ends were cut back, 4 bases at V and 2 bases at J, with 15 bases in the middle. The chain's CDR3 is CASSVRARGTYEQYF. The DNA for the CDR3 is TGTGCCAGCAGTGTCCGGGCAAGGGGCACCTACGAGCAGTACTTC.

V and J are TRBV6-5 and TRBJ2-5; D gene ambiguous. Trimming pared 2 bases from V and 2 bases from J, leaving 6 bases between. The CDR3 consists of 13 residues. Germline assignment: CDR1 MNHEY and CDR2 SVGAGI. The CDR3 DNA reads TGTGCCAGCAGTTACGAGTATCAAGAGACCCAGTACTTC. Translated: CASSYEYQETQYF.

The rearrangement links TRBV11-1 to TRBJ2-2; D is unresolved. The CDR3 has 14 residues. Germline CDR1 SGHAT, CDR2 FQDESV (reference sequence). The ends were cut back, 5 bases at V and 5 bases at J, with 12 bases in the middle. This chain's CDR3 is CASSVTMGTGELFF. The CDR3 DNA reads TGTGCCAGCAGCGTGACAATGGGTACCGGGGAGCTGTTTTTT. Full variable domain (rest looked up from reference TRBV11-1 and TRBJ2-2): EAEVAQSPRYKITEKSQAVAFWCDPISGHATLYWYRQILGQGPELLVQFQDESVVDDSQLPKDRFSAERLKGVDSTLKIQPAELGDSAMYLCASSVTMGTGELFFGEGSRLTVL.

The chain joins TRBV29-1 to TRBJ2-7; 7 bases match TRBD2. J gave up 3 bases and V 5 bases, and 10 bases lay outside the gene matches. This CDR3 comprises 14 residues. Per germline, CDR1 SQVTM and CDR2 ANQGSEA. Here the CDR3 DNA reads TGCAGCGTTTTAGTCCAGCGGGACGGCTACGAGCAGTACTTC. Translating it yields CSVLVQRDGYEQYF.

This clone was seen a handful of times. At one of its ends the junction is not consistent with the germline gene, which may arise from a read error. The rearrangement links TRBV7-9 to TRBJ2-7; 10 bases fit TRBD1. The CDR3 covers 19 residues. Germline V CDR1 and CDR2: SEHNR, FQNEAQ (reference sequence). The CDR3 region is CASSSFRDRGGRGTYGQYF. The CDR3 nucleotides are TGTGCCAGCAGCTCATTCCGGGACAGGGGAGGTCGGGGGACCTACGGGCAGTACTTC.

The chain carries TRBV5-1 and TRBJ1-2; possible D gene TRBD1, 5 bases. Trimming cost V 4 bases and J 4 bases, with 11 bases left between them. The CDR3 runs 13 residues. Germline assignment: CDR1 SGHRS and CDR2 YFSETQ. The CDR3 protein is CASSAGLSYGYTF. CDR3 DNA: TGCGCCAGCAGCGCAGGGCTATCCTATGGCTACACCTTC.

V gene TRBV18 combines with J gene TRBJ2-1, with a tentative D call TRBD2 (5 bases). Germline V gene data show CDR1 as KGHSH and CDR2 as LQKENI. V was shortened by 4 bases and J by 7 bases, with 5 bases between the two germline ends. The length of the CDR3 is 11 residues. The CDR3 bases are TGTGCCAGCTCACGGGAGAATGAGCAGTTCTTC. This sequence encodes CASSRENEQFF.

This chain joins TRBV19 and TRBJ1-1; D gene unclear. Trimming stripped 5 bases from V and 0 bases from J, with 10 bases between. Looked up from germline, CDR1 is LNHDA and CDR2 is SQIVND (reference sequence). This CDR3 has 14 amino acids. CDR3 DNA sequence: TGTGCCAGTAGTGCGCAGGCGATGAACACTGAAGCTTTCTTT. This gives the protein CASSAQAMNTEAFF.

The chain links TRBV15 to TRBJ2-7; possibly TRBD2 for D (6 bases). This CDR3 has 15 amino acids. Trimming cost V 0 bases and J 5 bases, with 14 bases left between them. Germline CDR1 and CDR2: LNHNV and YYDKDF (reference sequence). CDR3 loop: CATSRDEGLSNEQYF. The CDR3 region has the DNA TGTGCCACCAGCAGAGATGAAGGACTATCGAACGAGCAGTACTTC.

The CDR3 coding sequence is TGCGCCAGCAGCTTGGAGGGACTAGCGGGGGTATACAATGAGCAGTTCTTC. It yields the protein CASSLEGLAGVYNEQFF. The chain combines TRBV5-1 with TRBJ2-1; 14 bases are shared with TRBD2. The J segment lost 4 bases and the V segment lost 0 bases, leaving 3 bases of the junction unmatched. CDR1 SGHRS and CDR2 YFSETQ come from the germline V gene. This CDR3 has 17 residues.

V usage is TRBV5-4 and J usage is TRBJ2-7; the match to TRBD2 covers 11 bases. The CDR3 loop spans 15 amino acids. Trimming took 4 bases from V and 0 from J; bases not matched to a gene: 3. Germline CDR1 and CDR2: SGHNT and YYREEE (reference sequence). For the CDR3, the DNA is TGTGCCAGCAGCGAACTAGCGGGGGACTCCTACGAGCAGTACTTC. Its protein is CASSELAGDSYEQYF.

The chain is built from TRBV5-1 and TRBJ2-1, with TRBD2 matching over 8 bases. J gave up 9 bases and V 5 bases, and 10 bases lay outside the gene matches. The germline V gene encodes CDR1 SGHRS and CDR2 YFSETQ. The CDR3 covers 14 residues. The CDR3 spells CASRVLADFSEQFF. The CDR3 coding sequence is TGCGCCAGCAGGGTACTAGCGGATTTCAGTGAGCAGTTCTTC.

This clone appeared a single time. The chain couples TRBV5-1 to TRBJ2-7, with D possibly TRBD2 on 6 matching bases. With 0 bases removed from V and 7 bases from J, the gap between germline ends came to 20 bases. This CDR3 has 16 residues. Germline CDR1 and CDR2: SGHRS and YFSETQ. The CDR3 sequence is CASSLDVGTPTGEQYF. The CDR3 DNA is TGCGCCAGCAGCTTGGATGTTGGGACTCCCACTGGTGAGCAGTACTTC.

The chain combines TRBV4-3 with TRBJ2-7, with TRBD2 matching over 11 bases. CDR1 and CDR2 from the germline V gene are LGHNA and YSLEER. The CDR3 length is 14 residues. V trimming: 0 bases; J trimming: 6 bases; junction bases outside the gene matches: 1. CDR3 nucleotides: TGCGCCAGCAGCCAAGACGGACTAGCGGGCGAGCAGTACTTC. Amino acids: CASSQDGLAGEQYF.

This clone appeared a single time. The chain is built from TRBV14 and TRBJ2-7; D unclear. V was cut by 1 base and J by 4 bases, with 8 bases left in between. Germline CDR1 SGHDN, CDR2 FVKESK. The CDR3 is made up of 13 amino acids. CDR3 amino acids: CASSQVQSYEQYF. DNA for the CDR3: TGTGCCAGCAGCCAAGTACAGAGTTACGAGCAGTACTTC.

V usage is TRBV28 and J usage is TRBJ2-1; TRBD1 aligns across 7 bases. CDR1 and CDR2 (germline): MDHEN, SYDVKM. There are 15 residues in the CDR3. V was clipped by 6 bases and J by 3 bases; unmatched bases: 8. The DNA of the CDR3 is TGTGCCAGCAGCTACAGGGGACCCATCTACAATGAGCAGTTCTTC. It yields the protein CASSYRGPIYNEQFF.

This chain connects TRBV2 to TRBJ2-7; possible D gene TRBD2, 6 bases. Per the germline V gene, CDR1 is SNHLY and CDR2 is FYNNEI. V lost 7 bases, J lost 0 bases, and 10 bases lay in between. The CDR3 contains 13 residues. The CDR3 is CASIRDFSYEQYF. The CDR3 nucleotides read TGTGCCAGCATCCGGGACTTCTCCTACGAGCAGTACTTC.

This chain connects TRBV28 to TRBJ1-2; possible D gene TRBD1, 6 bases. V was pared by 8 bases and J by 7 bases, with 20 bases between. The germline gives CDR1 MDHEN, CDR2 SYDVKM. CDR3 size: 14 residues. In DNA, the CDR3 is TGTGCCAGCTGCCATAATACAGGGTCCCCTGGCTACACCTTC. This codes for CASCHNTGSPGYTF.

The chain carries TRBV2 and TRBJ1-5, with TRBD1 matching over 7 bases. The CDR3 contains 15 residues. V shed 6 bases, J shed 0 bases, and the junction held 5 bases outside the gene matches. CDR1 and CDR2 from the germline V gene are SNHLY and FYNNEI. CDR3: CASSGGQSSNQPQHF. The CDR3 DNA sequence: TGTGCCAGCAGCGGGGGACAGAGTAGCAATCAGCCCCAGCATTTT.

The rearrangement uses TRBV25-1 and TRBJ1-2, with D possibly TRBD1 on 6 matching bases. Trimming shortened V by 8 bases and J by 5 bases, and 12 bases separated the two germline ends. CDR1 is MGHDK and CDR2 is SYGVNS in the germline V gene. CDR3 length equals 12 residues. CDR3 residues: CASQNQGYGYTF. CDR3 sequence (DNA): TGTGCCAGCCAAAATCAGGGGTATGGCTACACCTTC.

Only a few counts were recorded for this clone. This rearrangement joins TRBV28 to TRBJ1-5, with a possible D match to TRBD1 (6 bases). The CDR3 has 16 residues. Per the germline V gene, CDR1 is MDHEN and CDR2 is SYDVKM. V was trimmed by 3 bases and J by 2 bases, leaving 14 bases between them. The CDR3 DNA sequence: TGTGCCAGCAGTTTCCCCAGGGGCTGGGGCAATCAGCCCCAGCATTTT. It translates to CASSFPRGWGNQPQHF.

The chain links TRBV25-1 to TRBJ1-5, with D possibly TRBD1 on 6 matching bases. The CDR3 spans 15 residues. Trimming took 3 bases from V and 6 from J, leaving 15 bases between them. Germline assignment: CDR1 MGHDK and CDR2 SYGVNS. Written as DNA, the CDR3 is TGTGCCAGCAGTGATTCGGGGGGCGATCTTCAGCCCCAGCATTTT. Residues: CASSDSGGDLQPQHF.

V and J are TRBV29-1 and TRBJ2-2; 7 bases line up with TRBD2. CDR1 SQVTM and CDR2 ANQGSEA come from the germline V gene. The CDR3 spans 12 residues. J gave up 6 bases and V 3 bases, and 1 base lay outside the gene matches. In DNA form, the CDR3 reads TGCAGCGTTGATGGGGGGGCCGGGGAGCTGTTTTTT. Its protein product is CSVDGGAGELFF.

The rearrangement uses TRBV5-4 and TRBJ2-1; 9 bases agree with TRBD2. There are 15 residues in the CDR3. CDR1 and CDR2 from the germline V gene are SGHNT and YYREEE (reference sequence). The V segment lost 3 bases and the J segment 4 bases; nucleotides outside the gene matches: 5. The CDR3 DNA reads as TGTGCCAGCAGCTCCGGGACTAGCCCTTACAATGAGCAGTTCTTC. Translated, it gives CASSSGTSPYNEQFF.

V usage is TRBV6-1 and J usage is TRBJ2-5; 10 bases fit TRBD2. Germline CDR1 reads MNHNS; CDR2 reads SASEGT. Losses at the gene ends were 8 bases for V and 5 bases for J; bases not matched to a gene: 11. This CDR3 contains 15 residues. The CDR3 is CASLLSGRSLETQYF. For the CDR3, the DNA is TGTGCCAGCTTGCTTAGCGGGAGGTCGTTGGAGACCCAGTACTTC.

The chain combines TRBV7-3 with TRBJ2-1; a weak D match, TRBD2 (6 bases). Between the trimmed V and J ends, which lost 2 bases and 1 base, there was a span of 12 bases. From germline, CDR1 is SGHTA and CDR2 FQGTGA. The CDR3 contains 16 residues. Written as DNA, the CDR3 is TGTGCCAGCAGCTTACGGCGGGACCCATCCTACAATGAGCAGTTCTTC. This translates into CASSLRRDPSYNEQFF.

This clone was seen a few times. This chain's CDR3 is CASNLMGTGSYGYTF. The CDR3 DNA sequence: TGTGCCAGCAACCTTATGGGGACAGGAAGCTATGGCTACACCTTC. The J gene is TRBJ1-2, the V gene TRBV2, with 8 bases identical to TRBD1. Per the germline V gene, CDR1 is SNHLY and CDR2 is FYNNEI. V was clipped by 7 bases and J by 4 bases; unmatched bases: 11. CDR3 length: 15 amino acids. Variable domain in full (rest from reference TRBV2 and TRBJ1-2): EPEVTQTPSHQVTQMGQEVILRCVPISNHLYFYWYRQILGQKVEFLVSFYNNEISEKSEIFDDQFSVERPDGSNFTLKIRSTKLEDSAMYFCASNLMGTGSYGYTFGSGTRLTVV.

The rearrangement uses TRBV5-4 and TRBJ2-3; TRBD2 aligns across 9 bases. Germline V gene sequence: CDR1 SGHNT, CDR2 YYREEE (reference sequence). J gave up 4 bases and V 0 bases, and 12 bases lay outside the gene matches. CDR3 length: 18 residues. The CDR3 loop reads CASSLARLADTSADTQYF. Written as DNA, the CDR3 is TGTGCCAGCAGCTTGGCTCGACTAGCGGACACCAGCGCAGATACGCAGTATTTT.

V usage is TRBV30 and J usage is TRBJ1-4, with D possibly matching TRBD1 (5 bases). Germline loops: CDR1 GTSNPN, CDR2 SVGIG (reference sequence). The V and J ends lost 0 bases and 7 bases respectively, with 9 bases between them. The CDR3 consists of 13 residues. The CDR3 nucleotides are TGTGCCTGGAGTGTGAGGCAGGGTGAAAAACTGTTTTTT. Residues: CAWSVRQGEKLFF.

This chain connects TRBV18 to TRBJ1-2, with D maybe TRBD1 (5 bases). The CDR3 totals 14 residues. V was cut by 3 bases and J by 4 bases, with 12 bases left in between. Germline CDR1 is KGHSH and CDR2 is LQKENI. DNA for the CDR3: TGTGCCAGCTCACCCTTGGGGCAGGGCTATGGCTACACCTTC. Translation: CASSPLGQGYGYTF.

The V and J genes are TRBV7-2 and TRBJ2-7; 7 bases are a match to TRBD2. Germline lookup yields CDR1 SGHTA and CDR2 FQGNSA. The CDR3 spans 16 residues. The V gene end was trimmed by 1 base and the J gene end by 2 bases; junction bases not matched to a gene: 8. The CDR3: CASSLVPSGFTYEQYF. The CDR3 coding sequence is TGTGCCAGCAGCTTAGTTCCTAGCGGATTCACCTACGAGCAGTACTTC. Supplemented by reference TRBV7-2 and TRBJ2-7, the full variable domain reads GAGVSQSPSNKVTEKGKDVELRCDPISGHTALYWYRQSLGQGLEFLIYFQGNSAPDKSGLPSDRFSAERTGGSVSTLTIQRTQQEDSAVYLCASSLVPSGFTYEQYFGPGTRLTVT.

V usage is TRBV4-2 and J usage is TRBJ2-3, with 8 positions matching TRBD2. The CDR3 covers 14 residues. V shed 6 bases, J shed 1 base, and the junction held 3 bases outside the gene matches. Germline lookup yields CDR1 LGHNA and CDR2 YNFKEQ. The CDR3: CASRKAGGTDTQYF. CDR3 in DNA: TGTGCCAGCAGAAAAGCGGGAGGCACAGATACGCAGTATTTT.